Listed below are T cell receptor beta chains from one sample, sequenced in a study of human T cells and chemical hapten exposure. TCRdb used MiXCR to reprocess the RACE reads, holding one entry per CDR3 protein. The sample carries fewer than 100,000 distinct CDR3 sequences, 7% to 10% recorded once. Sequencing was performed on whole blood, taken in connection with sensitization to the hapten diphenylcyclopropenone (DPC). The receptors stem from a middle-aged woman with alopecia areata. Some clones in this sample may be carry-over from other donors' samples. The CDR3 runs from the conserved cysteine through the conserved F or W. D genes are given only for firm matches. Clone size is given for some rows only: seen once, a few or many times, or a class if the clone is expanded.

cdr3_aa,cdr3_nt,clone_size,d_call,j_call,v_call
CASSLYAASSYNEQFF,TGTGCCAGCAGTTTATACGCGGCCAGCTCCTACAATGAGCAGTTCTTC,.,.,TRBJ2-1,TRBV27
CASSPIDEKLFF,TGTGCCAGCAGCCCGATTGATGAAAAACTGTTTTTT,.,.,TRBJ1-4,TRBV6-2/TRBV6-3
CASSQEPSGSYEQYF,TGCGCCAGCAGCCAAGAACCTAGCGGGAGCTACGAGCAGTACTTC,many,TRBD2,TRBJ2-7,TRBV4-3
CASSLAREDEQYF,TGTGCCAGCAGCTTAGCGCGGGAGGACGAGCAGTACTTC,many,TRBD2,TRBJ2-7,TRBV7-2
CASVTGGRNTGELFF,TGTGCCAGCGTAACAGGGGGCCGAAACACCGGGGAGCTGTTTTTT,many,TRBD1,TRBJ2-2,TRBV19
CSARGQGGYQPQHF,TGCAGTGCTAGGGGGCAGGGGGGCTATCAGCCCCAGCATTTT,few,TRBD1,TRBJ1-5,TRBV20-1
CSAEDTSSGAPYEQYF,TGCAGTGCTGAAGATACCTCTAGCGGGGCGCCCTACGAGCAGTACTTC,.,TRBD2,TRBJ2-7,TRBV20-1
CARAVSPQFF,TGTGCCAGAGCAGTCTCACCTCAGTTCTTC,few,.,TRBJ2-1,TRBV6-6
CSATSPFTVSDEQYF,TGCAGTGCTACCTCCCCCTTCACAGTATCCGACGAGCAGTACTTC,.,.,TRBJ2-7,TRBV20-1
CASSLSGFGDTQYF,TGTGCCAGCAGTTTATCAGGGTTTGGAGATACGCAGTATTTT,.,.,TRBJ2-3,TRBV27
CSVVEVEGGELFF,TGCAGCGTTGTAGAGGTAGAGGGCGGGGAGCTGTTTTTT,.,.,TRBJ2-2,TRBV29-1
CASSRLAGGSPSYNEQFF,TGTGCCAGCAGTCGACTAGCGGGAGGCAGCCCTTCCTACAATGAGCAGTTCTTC,many,TRBD2,TRBJ2-1,TRBV6-2/TRBV6-3
CASSQGQWTSGRAGSYNEQFF,TGTGCCAGCAGCCAAGGGCAATGGACTAGCGGGAGGGCCGGGTCCTACAATGAGCAGTTCTTC,.,TRBD2,TRBJ2-1,TRBV3-1
CASSRQGNTGELFF,TGTGCCAGCAGCCGACAGGGTAACACCGGGGAGCTGTTTTTT,many,TRBD1,TRBJ2-2,TRBV5-5
CASSSREKGREQYF,TGTGCCAGCAGCTCCCGGGAGAAGGGCCGCGAGCAGTACTTC,many,.,TRBJ2-7,TRBV13
CASSSHGTGSYEQYF,TGTGCCAGCAGTTCCCACGGGACAGGATCCTACGAGCAGTACTTC,few,TRBD1,TRBJ2-7,TRBV28
CASSPGPSTDTQYF,TGTGCCAGCAGCCCGGGACCCAGCACAGATACGCAGTATTTT,many,.,TRBJ2-3,TRBV3-1
CASSRGTGLDNEQFF,TGTGCCAGCAGTCGCGGGACAGGGCTCGACAATGAGCAGTTCTTC,few,TRBD1,TRBJ2-1,TRBV27
CASSLDWPTEAFF,TGCGCCAGCAGCTTGGATTGGCCCACTGAAGCTTTCTTT,.,.,TRBJ1-1,TRBV5-1
CASSLYSTGELFF,TGTGCCAGCAGTTTGTATTCGACCGGGGAGCTGTTTTTT,few,.,TRBJ2-2,TRBV28
CASSFPGNTGELFF,TGTGCCAGCAGCTTCCCCGGGAACACCGGGGAGCTGTTTTTT,few,.,TRBJ2-2,TRBV7-3
CASSLVVHAANEKLFF,TGTGCCAGCAGCCTTGTTGTGCATGCGGCTAATGAAAAACTGTTTTTT,few,.,TRBJ1-4,TRBV12-3/TRBV12-4
CASSVQGAYGYTF,TGTGCCAGCAGTGTGCAGGGGGCCTATGGCTACACCTTC,.,TRBD1,TRBJ1-2,TRBV12-3/TRBV12-4